Listed below are T cell receptor beta chains from one sample, sequenced in a study of T cells in Graves' hyperthyroidism and ophthalmopathy. Using its own MiXCR run on the multiplex PCR reads, TCRdb lists one record per CDR3 protein. Of fewer than 550,000 distinct CDR3 sequences detected, more than 15% appear once; the ten largest clones hold roughly 13%. Sequencing input: blood. The receptor set was obtained from a woman aged 18-29 years with Graves' hyperthyroidism. The CDR3 runs from the conserved cysteine through the conserved F or W. A D gene is named only where the DNA matches it firmly. Clone size is not always given. Where it is, it says once, few, many or a class for expanded clones.

cdr3_length	j_call	d_call	clone_size	v_call	cdr3_nt	cdr3_aa
13	TRBJ1-1	-	few	TRBV20-1	TGCAGTGCCCTGACAGGAGGTAACACTGAAGCTTTCTTT	CSALTGGNTEAFF
14	TRBJ1-1	-	few	TRBV27	TGTGCCAGCAGTTTTGGGGGCGGGGGCACTGAAGCTTTCTTT	CASSFGGGGTEAFF
14	TRBJ1-1	-	many	TRBV20-1	TGCAGTGCTAGAGATTATCCCGAAGGGACTGAAGCTTTCTTT	CSARDYPEGTEAFF
15	TRBJ2-3	-	many	TRBV24-1	TGTGCCACCAGTGGACGCGGAGAGCACACAGATACGCAGTATTTT	CATSGRGEHTDTQYF
15	TRBJ2-1	TRBD2	many	TRBV6-2/TRBV6-3	TGTGCCAGCAGTCTTCCTAGCGGAACCTACAATGAGCAGTTCTTC	CASSLPSGTYNEQFF
16	TRBJ2-2	-	few	TRBV5-8	TGTGCCAGCAGCTTGGTGAGAGGGGCGAACACCGGGGAGCTGTTTTTT	CASSLVRGANTGELFF
15	TRBJ2-7	-	many	TRBV7-9	TGTGCCAGCAGCTTAGCGCCCTGGCCTATCTACGAGCAGTACTTC	CASSLAPWPIYEQYF
13	TRBJ1-2	-	-	TRBV29-1	TGCAGCGTTGACCCGGTTACTAACTATGGCTACACCTTC	CSVDPVTNYGYTF
10	TRBJ2-1	-	many	TRBV2	TGTGCCAGCAGTGTTAATGAGCAGTTCTTC	CASSVNEQFF
14	TRBJ2-3	-	many	TRBV28	TGTGCCAGCAGTTTATTTTTCGACAGGGATACGCAGTATTTT	CASSLFFDRDTQYF
13	TRBJ1-1	-	few	TRBV5-6	TGTGCCACCCAGAGCCAAATGAACACTGAAGCTTTCTTT	CATQSQMNTEAFF
15	TRBJ2-2	-	-	TRBV12-3/TRBV12-4	TGTGCCGGAGGACCGGGCAGGGCGGCCACCGGGGAGCTGTTTTTT	CAGGPGRAATGELFF
11	TRBJ1-2	-	many	TRBV3-1	TGTGCCAGTCAGGGGTACTATGGCTACACCTTC	CASQGYYGYTF
15	TRBJ2-7	-	many	TRBV6-1	TGTGCCAGCAGCCCGGACCCCCCGATACCTTACGAGCAGTACTTC	CASSPDPPIPYEQYF
14	TRBJ1-6	-	many	TRBV6-2/TRBV6-3	TGTGCCAGCAGTCTCGGACTTTTCAATTCACCCCTCCACTTT	CASSLGLFNSPLHF
15	TRBJ1-4	-	many	TRBV20-1	TGCAGTGCTAGCGTACAAGCGTTAACTAATGAAAAACTGTTTTTT	CSASVQALTNEKLFF
15	TRBJ2-1	-	-	TRBV24-1	TGTGCCACCAGCCCTAGACAGGGACTTAACAATGAGCAGTTCTTC	CATSPRQGLNNEQFF
15	TRBJ2-7	TRBD1	few	TRBV5-1	TGCGCCAGCAGGCTCACCGGGACAGGGGCGAGTGAGCAGTACTTC	CASRLTGTGASEQYF
14	TRBJ2-5	-	-	TRBV5-1	TGCGCCAGCAGCTTGGAGAAACCCCAAGAGACCCAGTACTTC	CASSLEKPQETQYF
14	TRBJ2-7	-	many	TRBV5-1	TGCGCCAGCAGCCCTGGAGCGCGTGGGGACGAGCAGTACTTC	CASSPGARGDEQYF
15	TRBJ1-2	-	many	TRBV12-3/TRBV12-4	TGTGCCAGCAGCCCCGAGGCAGGGTACAACTATGGCTACACCTTC	CASSPEAGYNYGYTF
15	TRBJ1-2	-	many	TRBV2	TGTGCCAGCAGTTATTTAAGCGAGGGTATCAATGGCTACACCTTC	CASSYLSEGINGYTF
15	TRBJ2-7	-	many	TRBV7-8	TGTGCCAGCAGTACGGACGGGGGGCCGTCCTACGAGCAGTACTTC	CASSTDGGPSYEQYF
15	TRBJ1-6	-	-	TRBV20-1	TGCAGTGCTAGACCTTCGGACGGCGGGAATTCACCCCTCCACTTT	CSARPSDGGNSPLHF
13	TRBJ2-4	-	-	TRBV7-2	TGTGCCAGCAGAGGGGGTACCAAAAACATTCAGTACTTC	CASRGGTKNIQYF
12	TRBJ1-1	-	many	TRBV3-1	TGTGCCAGCAGCCAAGGGGGGCTGGAAGCTTTCTTT	CASSQGGLEAFF
14	TRBJ2-5	-	few	TRBV5-1	TGCGCCAGCAGCGGGCTAGGGTTGAGAGAGACCCAGTACTTC	CASSGLGLRETQYF
14	TRBJ1-3	TRBD1	many	TRBV5-1	TGCGCCAGCAGCCCCGGGACAGCGGCGGACACCATATATTTT	CASSPGTAADTIYF
19	TRBJ2-7	-	-	TRBV6-2/TRBV6-3	TGTGCCAGCAGTTACCAACCCGGGGACGGCCAGGGGGGAACCTACGAGCAGTACTTC	CASSYQPGDGQGGTYEQYF
15	TRBJ1-1	-	many	TRBV11-2	TGTGCCAGCAGCCCAGGGCAGGGAAGGTGGGATGAAGCTTTCTTT	CASSPGQGRWDEAFF
13	TRBJ1-4	-	-	TRBV4-3	TGCGCCAGCAGCCAAGGAGGGTTGGAAAAACTGTTTTTT	CASSQGGLEKLFF
13	TRBJ2-5	-	once	TRBV25-1	TGTGCCAGCAGTGCAGGGCCCCAAGAGACCCAGTACTTC	CASSAGPQETQYF